Shown below are 9 T cell receptor beta chains from a single sample sequenced in a study of blood T cell repertoires in COVID-19. The assay was immunoSEQ multiplex PCR, and TCRdb's table has in-frame clones only and misses some. Of more than 95,000 clones listed, 70% to 75% were seen once; the top ten hold around 5.5%. Material: peripheral blood. The origin of the receptors is a man aged 55 to 70 with acute or convalescent COVID-19.

The V call is TRBV28, the J call TRBJ1-5; D is possibly TRBD1 (6 bases). Trimming cost V 2 bases and J 7 bases, with 12 bases left between them. The CDR3 covers 14 residues. The germline CDR1 and CDR2 sequences are MDHEN and SYDVKM. CDR3 region: CASSLAQGSQPQHF. The CDR3 DNA is TGTGCCAGCAGTTTAGCACAGGGAAGCCAGCCCCAGCATTTT.

This chain joins TRBV27 and TRBJ1-2, with 7 positions matching TRBD1. CDR1 and CDR2 from the germline V gene are MNHEY and SMNVEV (reference sequence). This CDR3 is built from 11 residues. Losses at the gene ends were 8 bases for V and 4 bases for J; bases not matched to a gene: 1. The CDR3 DNA sequence: TGTGCCAGCTCAGGGGGCTATGGCTACACCTTC. Protein product: CASSGGYGYTF.

The chain recombines TRBV7-3 with TRBJ2-1, with 7 bases identical to TRBD2. This CDR3 spans 16 amino acids. V was pared by 0 bases and J by 2 bases, with 4 bases of the junction left unmatched. Germline V CDR1 and CDR2: SGHTA, FQGTGA. CDR3 nucleotides: TGTGCCAGCAGCTTAACGCTCGGGAGGACCTACAATGAGCAGTTCTTC. This codes for CASSLTLGRTYNEQFF. The variable domain in full, completed from reference TRBV7-3 and TRBJ2-1, reads GAGVSQTPSNKVTEKGKYVELRCDPISGHTALYWYRQSLGQGPEFLIYFQGTGAADDSGLPNDRFFAVRPEGSVSTLKIQRTERGDSAVYLCASSLTLGRTYNEQFFGPGTRLTVL.

In this sample, this clone turned up once. CDR3 nucleotide sequence: TGCGCCAGCAGCCTGGGGTCGGAGGCGCCCGTGGGCTACACCTTC. This gives the protein CASSLGSEAPVGYTF. This chain joins TRBV4-1 and TRBJ1-2; D gene unclear. V dropped 4 bases and J dropped 8 bases, with 20 bases sitting between them. Germline lookup yields CDR1 MGHRA and CDR2 YSYEKL. The CDR3 sequence is 15 residues long.

V is TRBV7-8 and J is TRBJ2-7; perhaps TRBD2 as D (6 bases). V was cut by 6 bases and J by 3 bases, with 12 bases left in between. Germline-derived CDR1 and CDR2 are SGHVS and FQNEAQ. CDR3 size: 13 residues. For the CDR3, the DNA is TGTGCCAGCAGGGGGACTTTTCGCTACGAGCAGTACTTC. As protein: CASRGTFRYEQYF.

The chain has TRBV5-1 and TRBJ1-2; the match to TRBD1 covers 7 bases. The CDR3 spans 14 residues. V lost 5 bases to trimming and J lost 4 bases; unmatched junction nucleotides: 8. Germline assignment: CDR1 SGHRS and CDR2 YFSETQ. The CDR3 sequence: CASRTTGDGYGYTF. The CDR3 DNA sequence: TGCGCCAGCAGGACAACAGGGGATGGCTATGGCTACACCTTC.

The chain employs TRBV7-3 and TRBJ2-3; maybe TRBD1 (5 bases). V was shortened by 1 base and J by 2 bases, with 13 bases between the two germline ends. The CDR3 loop spans 16 amino acids. Germline CDR1 and CDR2: SGHTA and FQGTGA. The CDR3 DNA follows: TGTGCCAGCAGCTTAAGGGCCGCAGGGTTCACAGATACGCAGTATTTT. Its translation: CASSLRAAGFTDTQYF.

The genes are TRBV19 and TRBJ1-5; D not certain. Trimming left V 9 bases short and J 3 bases short, with 15 bases between. CDR1 is LNHDA, CDR2 SQIVND, per germline (reference sequence). CDR3 length: 14 residues. For the CDR3, the DNA is TGTGCCAGCCAGATACCAGGTTTCAATCAGCCCCAGCATTTT. It is translated as CASQIPGFNQPQHF.

This chain's CDR3 is CASSNGQAKPQHF. The CDR3 nucleotides read TGTGCCAGTAGTAACGGACAGGCTAAGCCCCAGCATTTT. The J gene is TRBJ1-5, the V gene TRBV19; the match to TRBD1 covers 7 bases. CDR3 length equals 13 residues. Germline CDR1 and CDR2: LNHDA and SQIVND (reference sequence). J gave up 8 bases and V 4 bases, and 5 bases lay outside the gene matches.